This T cell receptor (beta chain) was obtained from a study of CD8 T cells in Susac syndrome. Whole-study results and caveats: The study recognized that its TCR sequencing and HLA analysis covered a relatively small number of individuals.

As to this clonotype: Its antigen is as yet unknown.

This CDR3 has 13 amino acids. V dropped 4 bases and J dropped 6; count of bases not matched to a gene: 4. The germline V gene has CDR1 SGHVS and CDR2 FQNEAQ. TCR beta from blood CD8+ and CD4+ T cells was sequenced. The RNA input was roughly 0.45 to 1 ug, and it was reverse transcribed with random hexamers. Amplification of TCR beta CDR3 by immunoSEQ multiplex PCR spanned 54 Vbeta and 13 Jbeta. Using its own MiXCR run on the immunoSEQ multiplex PCR reads, TCRdb lists one record per CDR3 protein. Of approximately 77,000 distinct CDR3 sequences in the sample, about 93% were seen once. This TCR derives from a human donor with Susac syndrome. The source material was CD4+ T cells from PBMCs. The chain recombines TRBV7-8 with TRBJ1-1, with TRBD1 matching over 8 bases. The DNA of the CDR3 is TGTGCCAGCAGCTGGGGGACAGGCGCTGAAGCTTTCTTT. It yields the protein CASSWGTGAEAFF.